This paragraph covers one T cell receptor beta chain sequence. What it binds is unknown. Sequenced by immunoSEQ multiplex PCR; TCRdb stores in-frame clones only, minus some. This repertoire shows some 93,000 clones, roughly 92% found once; its top ten account for roughly 2.8%. The CDR3 runs 13 residues. V was clipped by 6 bases and J by 5 bases, with 14 bases between them. From germline, CDR1 is MNHNY and CDR2 SVGAGI (reference sequence). Each patient's relapse followed autologous stem cell transplantation, and brentuximab vedotin exposure varied. The data belong to a study of PD-1 blockade in classical Hodgkin lymphoma. Study overall: It was nivolumab at 3 mg/kg, given intravenously every 2 weeks, that patients received.

General study results and limits: Patients who initiated nivolumab within 1 year of ASCT were excluded. Complete responders matched newly diagnosed patients in baseline diversity. As was reported, newly diagnosed patients showed lower baseline TCR diversity than healthy donors did.

The chain joins TRBV6-6 to TRBJ2-7; possibly TRBD2 for D (6 bases). The receptor was derived from a human donor with classical Hodgkin lymphoma. Sample: peripheral blood mononuclear cells (PBMCs), taken at baseline. The CDR3 coding sequence is TGTGCCAGCAGCTCGGCTAGCGCCCACGAGCAGTACTTC. It specifies CASSSASAHEQYF.